A selection of T cell receptor beta chains follows, all from one sample in a study of T cell changes during pregnancy in multiple sclerosis. Clones were sequenced by immunoSEQ multiplex PCR, and TCRdb holds only the in-frame ones, with some missing. The sample carries some 58,000 clones, around 96% recorded once. The specimen was CD8+ T cells from peripheral blood mononuclear cells, collected after pregnancy. The source of these receptors is a female donor with multiple sclerosis, enrolled in a pregnancy study. CDR3s include the opening cysteine and the closing phenylalanine or tryptophan. D genes are given only for firm matches. Clone size is shown for a subset of rows, as once, few, many or a class of expanded clone.

d_call	v_call	clone_size	j_call	cdr3_aa	cdr3_nt
TRBD1	TRBV27	once	TRBJ2-7	CASSTWDSLVRDEQYF	TGTGCCAGCAGCACTTGGGACAGTTTGGTAAGGGACGAGCAGTACTTC
.	TRBV27	once	TRBJ2-7	CASSLGGTMSEQYF	TGTGCCAGCAGTTTGGGAGGTACAATGAGCGAGCAGTACTTC
.	TRBV7-9	.	TRBJ2-5	CASSSVETQYF	TGTGCCAGCAGCTCAGTAGAGACCCAGTACTTC
.	TRBV11-3	.	TRBJ2-1	CASSLGGGGGLGGYNEQFF	TGTGCCAGCAGCTTAGGAGGGGGGGGAGGGTTGGGCGGCTACAATGAGCAGTTCTTC
.	TRBV20-1	.	TRBJ2-5	CSADRLGTQYF	TGCAGTGCCGACAGGCTAGGGACCCAGTACTTC
.	TRBV7-2	few	TRBJ1-1	CASSLNREGEAFF	TGTGCCAGCAGCTTGAACAGGGAAGGTGAAGCTTTCTTT
.	TRBV10-3	.	TRBJ2-2	CAISEYTTGELFF	TGTGCCATCAGTGAGTACACCACCGGGGAGCTGTTTTTT
.	TRBV2	.	TRBJ1-2	CAEQARVYGYTF	TGTGCCGAACAGGCTCGGGTCTATGGCTACACCTTC
TRBD2	TRBV29-1	.	TRBJ2-1	CSIRLAGGPQTSYNEQFF	TGCAGCATAAGACTAGCGGGAGGGCCCCAGACCTCCTACAATGAGCAGTTCTTC
.	TRBV12-5	.	TRBJ1-1	CASGWAGNTEAFF	TGTGCTAGTGGTTGGGCTGGGAACACTGAAGCTTTCTTT
TRBD1	TRBV2	.	TRBJ2-7	CASSEALTGVKSEQYF	TGTGCCAGCAGTGAAGCTCTGACAGGGGTTAAGTCCGAGCAGTACTTC
.	TRBV28	.	TRBJ2-1	CASRELENNEQFF	TGTGCCAGCAGGGAGCTAGAAAACAATGAGCAGTTCTTC
TRBD2	TRBV19	.	TRBJ2-1	CASTPASGRALNYNEQFF	TGTGCCAGTACCCCCGCTAGCGGGAGGGCCTTAAATTACAATGAGCAGTTCTTC
.	TRBV5-1	.	TRBJ2-1	CASSILRDSYNEQFF	TGCGCCAGCAGCATCCTCAGGGATTCCTACAATGAGCAGTTCTTC
TRBD2	TRBV27	once	TRBJ2-1	CASSLSYPGGPGNEQFF	TGTGCCAGCAGTTTATCGTATCCGGGAGGGCCCGGGAATGAGCAGTTCTTC
TRBD1	TRBV9	.	TRBJ2-1	CASSAEGRGNNEQFF	TGTGCCAGCAGCGCAGAGGGCAGGGGGAACAATGAGCAGTTCTTC
.	TRBV7-9	once	TRBJ1-3	CASSHSSGGVPGNTIYF	TGTGCCAGCAGCCATTCCTCGGGGGGCGTCCCTGGAAACACCATATATTTT
.	TRBV7-9	once	TRBJ2-5	CASSFLPGAAPETQYF	TGTGCCAGCAGCTTTCTGCCGGGAGCGGCGCCAGAGACCCAGTACTTC
.	TRBV18	.	TRBJ2-5	CASSSTGDSETQYF	TGTGCCAGCTCATCGACAGGCGATTCGGAGACCCAGTACTTC
.	TRBV19	once	TRBJ2-1	CASSPNYNEQFF	TGTGCCAGTAGTCCCAACTACAATGAGCAGTTCTTC
TRBD1	TRBV29-1	.	TRBJ2-7	CSVEVGQGAIYEQYF	TGCAGCGTTGAAGTAGGACAGGGGGCAATCTACGAGCAGTACTTC
TRBD2	TRBV28	.	TRBJ2-3	CASSHIPGLAGPHTDTQYF	TGTGCCAGCAGTCACATACCGGGACTAGCGGGGCCCCACACAGATACGCAGTATTTT
TRBD1	TRBV29-1	.	TRBJ1-2	CSVERTGKLYGYTF	TGCAGCGTTGAAAGGACAGGGAAGCTCTATGGCTACACCTTC
.	TRBV4-3	.	TRBJ2-7	CASSPGVRAYEQYF	TGCGCCAGCAGCCCGGGAGTGAGGGCCTACGAGCAGTACTTC
TRBD2	TRBV7-9	.	TRBJ2-7	CASSLAGREQQYF	TGTGCCAGCAGCTTAGCCGGGCGGGAGCAGCAGTACTTC
TRBD1	TRBV7-9	.	TRBJ2-3	CASSPPTGQGAWDTQYF	TGTGCCAGCAGCCCCCCCACGGGACAGGGGGCGTGGGATACGCAGTATTTT
.	TRBV27	.	TRBJ2-1	CASSLGTSSYNEQFF	TGTGCCAGCAGTTTAGGTACTAGCTCCTACAATGAGCAGTTCTTC
TRBD2	TRBV7-3	.	TRBJ2-7	CASSLREGPASVYEQYF	TGTGCCAGCAGCTTAAGGGAGGGTCCCGCGTCGGTCTACGAGCAGTACTTC
TRBD2	TRBV23-1	.	TRBJ2-3	CASSQHGGVTDTQYF	TGCGCCAGCAGTCAACACGGGGGGGTCACAGATACGCAGTATTTT
TRBD1	TRBV5-6	.	TRBJ2-7	CASSFGTGSYEQYF	TGTGCCAGCAGCTTCGGGACAGGGTCCTACGAGCAGTACTTC
.	TRBV9	.	TRBJ2-1	CASSVESSYNEQFF	TGTGCCAGCAGCGTGGAGAGCTCCTACAATGAGCAGTTCTTC
TRBD1	TRBV5-8	.	TRBJ2-7	CASSWGTGAYEQYF	TGTGCCAGCAGCTGGGGGACAGGGGCCTACGAGCAGTACTTC
.	TRBV27	.	TRBJ2-7	CASSYGQSYEQYF	TGTGCCAGCAGTTACGGACAGAGCTACGAGCAGTACTTC
.	TRBV5-1	.	TRBJ2-1	CAKYPLRNFDEQFF	TGCGCCAAATACCCGCTTCGCAACTTCGATGAGCAGTTCTTC
TRBD1	TRBV28	.	TRBJ1-1	CASSPPGQGYTEAFF	TGTGCCAGCAGTCCCCCGGGACAGGGATACACTGAAGCTTTCTTT
TRBD2	TRBV7-9	once	TRBJ2-1	CASSSKGLAGLHSYNEQFF	TGTGCCAGCAGCTCCAAGGGACTAGCGGGCCTCCACTCCTACAATGAGCAGTTCTTC
.	TRBV6-5	.	TRBJ1-2	CASRSMGSKAVGTF	TGTGCCAGCAGATCTATGGGCTCCAAAGCCGTTGGGACCTTC